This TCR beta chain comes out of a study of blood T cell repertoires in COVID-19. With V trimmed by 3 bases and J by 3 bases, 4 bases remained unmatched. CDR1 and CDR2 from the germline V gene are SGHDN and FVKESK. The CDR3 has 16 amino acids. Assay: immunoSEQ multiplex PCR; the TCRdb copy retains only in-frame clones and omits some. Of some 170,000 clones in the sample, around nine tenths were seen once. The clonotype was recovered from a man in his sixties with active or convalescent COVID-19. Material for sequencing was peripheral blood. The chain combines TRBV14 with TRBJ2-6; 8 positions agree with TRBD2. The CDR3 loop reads CASSQLAGYGANVLTF. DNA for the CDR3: TGTGCCAGCAGCCAGCTAGCGGGTTATGGGGCCAACGTCCTGACTTTC.